This T cell receptor beta chain was identified in a study of cytomegalovirus exposure and HLA in healthy donors. Study results and caveats: In an earlier analysis, about 87% or about 30%: the productive usage of most TCR beta V segments. High specificity and sensitivity for cytomegalovirus status were reported for the classifier.

V was clipped by 7 bases and J by 13 bases, with 19 bases between them. This CDR3 is 12 amino acids long. Per the germline V gene, CDR1 is MNHNS and CDR2 is SASEGT. PCR primers comprised 60 Vbeta and 13 Jbeta primers. Clones were read by immunoSEQ multiplex PCR, and TCRdb kept only the in-frame ones, dropping some. The sample shows 110,000 to 150,000 clones, about 10% of them seen only once. Although they were nominally healthy when sampled, donors likely had unrecorded immune exposures. This clone has only a few counts. Antigen specificity is unknown. The source is a middle-aged man in good health and CMV-seronegative. Sequenced input: PBMCs. This sequence joins TRBV6-1 and TRBJ1-1; D gene unclear. The CDR3 nucleotides read TGTGCCAGCACCCCCGGTCTTCGGTCCGGTTTCTTT. Translated, it gives CASTPGLRSGFF.